This record concerns one TCR beta chain sequence. Cohorts were assigned according to the clinical history that participants reported. The table came from immunoSEQ multiplex PCR; TCRdb's copy has only in-frame clones and leaves some out. The sample has 300,000 or so clones, about nine tenths seen once. The source of the sample is a study of blood T cell repertoires in COVID-19. Overall study: T cells, B-cell-depleted T cells, or PBMCs provided the cDNA or gDNA that served as material.

The CDR3 has 16 amino acids. V trimming: 0 bases; J trimming: 3 bases; junction bases outside the gene matches: 5. Germline CDR1 and CDR2: SGDLS and YYNGEE. Sequencing was performed on PBMCs or T cells enriched from blood (not recorded which). This receptor was obtained from a woman aged 18-35 years who had recovered from COVID-19. This chain uses TRBV9 with TRBJ2-1, with TRBD2 matching 8 bases. CDR3 loop: CASSVEESGGYNEQFF. The CDR3 coding sequence is TGTGCCAGCAGCGTAGAGGAAAGCGGGGGCTACAATGAGCAGTTCTTC.